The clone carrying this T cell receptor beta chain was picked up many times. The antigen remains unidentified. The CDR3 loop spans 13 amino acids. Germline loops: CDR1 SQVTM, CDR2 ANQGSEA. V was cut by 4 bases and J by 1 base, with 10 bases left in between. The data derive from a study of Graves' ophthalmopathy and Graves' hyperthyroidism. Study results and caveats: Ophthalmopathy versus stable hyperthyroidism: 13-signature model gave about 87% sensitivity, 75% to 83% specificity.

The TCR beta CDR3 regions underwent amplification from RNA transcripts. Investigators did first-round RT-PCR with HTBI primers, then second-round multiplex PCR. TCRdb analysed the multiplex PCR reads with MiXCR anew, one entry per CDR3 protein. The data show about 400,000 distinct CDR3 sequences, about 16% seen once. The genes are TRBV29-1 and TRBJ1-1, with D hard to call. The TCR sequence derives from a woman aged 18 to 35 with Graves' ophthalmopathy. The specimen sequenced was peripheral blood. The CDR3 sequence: CSVVGQPNTEAFF. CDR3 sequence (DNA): TGCAGCGTTGTTGGGCAGCCGAACACTGAAGCTTTCTTT.